This passage covers 22 T cell receptor beta chains from one sample sequenced in a study of CD8+ T cells in alopecia areata. Treatment reported: oral pan-JAK inhibitor, 5-10 mg twice daily. cDNA prepared by RNA extraction and subsequent reverse transcription served as the template for sequencing. Here immunoSEQ multiplex PCR was the method, and the copy in TCRdb shows in-frame clones only, minus some. Of 110,000 or so clones in the sample, 45% to 65% were seen once. The material was CD4+ T cells sorted from blood, obtained at week 24, from a patient treated with tofacitinib. The source of these receptors is a human donor with alopecia areata.

The chain combines TRBV5-6 with TRBJ2-5; tentative D call: TRBD2 (5 bases). This CDR3 comprises 14 residues. Trimming left V 0 bases short and J 1 base short, with 7 bases between. Germline CDR1 SGHDT, CDR2 YYEEEE. The CDR3 sequence is CASSLDGLQETQYF. CDR3 bases: TGTGCCAGCAGCTTGGACGGACTCCAAGAGACCCAGTACTTC.

J is TRBJ2-6 and V is TRBV7-9; D call uncertain. The CDR3 loop spans 13 amino acids. Per the germline V gene, CDR1 is SEHNR and CDR2 is FQNEAQ (reference sequence). The V end lost 8 bases, the J end lost 4 bases, and 9 bases lay between the germline ends. This CDR3 reads CASYRTGANVLTF. The CDR3 DNA follows: TGTGCCAGCTATCGCACGGGGGCCAACGTCCTGACTTTC.

This chain links TRBV28 with TRBJ2-7, with D possibly TRBD1 on 6 matching bases. Trimming removed 8 bases at V and 0 bases at J, with 14 bases between. Per germline, CDR1 MDHEN and CDR2 SYDVKM. The CDR3 consists of 14 residues. This CDR3 reads CASAKPGHSYEQYF. The CDR3 DNA is TGTGCCAGCGCAAAGCCGGGACACTCCTACGAGCAGTACTTC.

The V gene is TRBV11-1, the J gene TRBJ2-1; TRBD1 aligns across 9 bases. The CDR3 covers 15 residues. Germline V gene data show CDR1 as SGHAT and CDR2 as FQDESV (reference sequence). J was trimmed by 10 bases and V by 3 bases; bases with no gene match: 10. The DNA of the CDR3 is TGTGCCAGCAGCTTCGATGGCGACAGGGGGTGGGAGCAGTTCTTC. It yields the protein CASSFDGDRGWEQFF.

This clone showed up just once. The V call is TRBV7-2, the J call TRBJ2-7; 10 positions agree with TRBD1. Germline V gene lookup returns CDR1 SGHTA and CDR2 FQGNSA. Losses at the gene ends were 1 base for V and 3 bases for J; bases not matched to a gene: 3. The CDR3 has 15 amino acids. CDR3 DNA sequence: TGTGCCAGCAGCTTAGGACAGGGGGCGCGCTACGAGCAGTACTTC. It translates to CASSLGQGARYEQYF.

In its sample, this clone was seen a few times. This sequence joins TRBV6-5 and TRBJ1-2, with D uncertain. There are 15 residues in the CDR3. The V gene's germline CDR1 is MNHEY and CDR2 SVGAGI. V was pared by 6 bases and J by 5 bases, with 19 bases between. The CDR3 is CASSLQVGIPYGYTF. CDR3 sequence (DNA): TGTGCCAGCAGCTTACAAGTGGGGATCCCTTATGGCTACACCTTC.

The chain employs TRBV6-5 and TRBJ1-5; D remains ambiguous. Germline V gene sequence: CDR1 MNHEY, CDR2 SVGAGI. This CDR3 region has 13 residues. Trimming pared 8 bases from V and 5 bases from J, leaving 13 bases between. CDR3 sequence (DNA): TGTGCCAGCCAGGACGGGCTTTATCAGCCCCAGCATTTT. Translated, it gives CASQDGLYQPQHF.

This rearrangement joins TRBV4-2 to TRBJ2-2; D is possibly TRBD1 (6 bases). Per germline, CDR1 LGHNA and CDR2 YNFKEQ. With 8 bases removed from V and 1 base from J, the gap between germline ends came to 8 bases. The CDR3 is 13 residues long. CDR3 amino acids: CASGGLNTGELFF. CDR3 DNA: TGTGCCAGCGGGGGCTTGAACACCGGGGAGCTGTTTTTT.

This clone has more than one count but fewer than ten. V is TRBV4-2 and J is TRBJ2-6; D is possibly TRBD1 (5 bases). Trimming took 0 bases from V and 0 from J, leaving 18 bases between them. Germline lookup yields CDR1 LGHNA and CDR2 YNFKEQ. CDR3 length: 20 amino acids. Here the CDR3 reads CASSQDPSAGAYSGANVLTF. The DNA of the CDR3 is TGTGCCAGCAGCCAAGACCCAAGTGCTGGGGCCTACTCTGGGGCCAACGTCCTGACTTTC.

This chain uses TRBV4-1 with TRBJ2-2; 13 nucleotides line up with TRBD2. Germline loops: CDR1 MGHRA, CDR2 YSYEKL. V was pared by 4 bases and J by 5 bases, with 4 bases of the junction left unmatched. This CDR3 is built from 16 residues. CDR3 DNA sequence: TGCGCCAGCAGCCGGGGACTAGCGGGGACGACCGGGGAGCTGTTTTTT. Translated, it gives CASSRGLAGTTGELFF.

This chain uses TRBV9 with TRBJ2-5; 8 bases agree with TRBD1. CDR1 and CDR2 from the germline V gene are SGDLS and YYNGEE. V dropped 3 bases and J dropped 2; count of bases not matched to a gene: 6. CDR3 size: 15 residues. CDR3 sequence (DNA): TGTGCCAGCAGCGGAACAGGGGGTTATCAAGAGACCCAGTACTTC. Translated: CASSGTGGYQETQYF.

The chain couples TRBV19 to TRBJ1-5; TRBD1 matches 8 bases. V was clipped by 5 bases and J by 6 bases; unmatched bases: 9. CDR1 is LNHDA and CDR2 is SQIVND in the germline V gene (reference sequence). There are 15 residues in the CDR3. CDR3: CASSADRGAGQPQHF. CDR3 in DNA: TGTGCCAGTAGTGCTGACAGGGGCGCGGGTCAGCCCCAGCATTTT.

This clone was detected a few times. The genes are TRBV10-2 and TRBJ2-5; D may be TRBD2 (5 bases). Germline V gene lookup returns CDR1 WSHSY and CDR2 SAAADI. The ends were cut back, 4 bases at V and 7 bases at J, with 13 bases in the middle. The CDR3 contains 13 residues. The CDR3 bases are TGCGCCAGCAGTGGGGAACCAGGAGGGACCCAGTACTTC. Translation gives CASSGEPGGTQYF.

Comment on this clone: Being one base from a much bigger clone, this may be a read error. Other nucleotide sequences in the sample specify the same CDR3. The chain is built from TRBV4-1 and TRBJ1-2; 9 nucleotides match TRBD1. V trimming: 0 bases; J trimming: 8 bases; junction bases outside the gene matches: 7. CDR1 is MGHRA, CDR2 YSYEKL, per germline. The CDR3 totals 15 residues. Written as DNA, the CDR3 is TGCGCCAGCAGCCAAGAGGGGACAGGGAGTTGGGGCTACACCTTC. As protein: CASSQEGTGSWGYTF.

The V call is TRBV2, the J call TRBJ2-7; TRBD1 agrees at 8 bases. Germline V gene data show CDR1 as SNHLY and CDR2 as FYNNEI. The CDR3 totals 13 residues. V shed 5 bases and J 9 bases; nucleotides not matched to a gene: 9. The CDR3 bases are TGTGCCAGCAGTTTCGACAGGGGACTGGGGCAGTACTTC. Residues: CASSFDRGLGQYF. The whole variable domain, filled in from reference TRBV2 and TRBJ2-7, reads EPEVTQTPSHQVTQMGQEVILRCVPISNHLYFYWYRQILGQKVEFLVSFYNNEISEKSEIFDDQFSVERPDGSNFTLKIRSTKLEDSAMYFCASSFDRGLGQYFGPGTRLTVT.

This chain uses TRBV2 with TRBJ2-3; D possibly corresponds to TRBD2 (5 bases). The germline V gene has CDR1 SNHLY and CDR2 FYNNEI. The CDR3 length is 15 residues. V lost 3 bases and J 3 bases, leaving 13 bases between the germline ends. In DNA, the CDR3 is TGTGCCAGCAGTGAGCATAGCGTTGGGACAGATACGCAGTATTTT. Its translation is CASSEHSVGTDTQYF.

V and J are TRBV15 and TRBJ1-2; D remains unclear. CDR3 length: 13 amino acids. The germline CDR1 and CDR2 sequences are LNHNV and YYDKDF (reference sequence). V was trimmed by 0 bases and J by 7 bases, leaving 9 bases between them. DNA of the CDR3: TGTGCCACCAGCAGAGAACCGGAGGGTGGCTACACCTTC. This codes for CATSREPEGGYTF.

The genes are TRBV30 and TRBJ2-7; D not certain. V was pared by 2 bases and J by 6 bases, with 8 bases between. This CDR3 region has 11 residues. Germline CDR1 reads GTSNPN; CDR2 reads SVGIG (reference sequence). As DNA, the CDR3 is TGTGCCTGGAGTCCAAGGCTCGAGCAGTACTTC. Its protein is CAWSPRLEQYF.

This clone was seen a handful of times. This chain connects TRBV4-3 to TRBJ2-7, with TRBD1 matching over 10 bases. This CDR3 has 15 residues. Looked up from germline, CDR1 is LGHNA and CDR2 is YSLEER. V dropped 0 bases and J dropped 2; count of bases not matched to a gene: 1. CDR3 region: CASSQEGQGPYEQYF. CDR3 sequence (DNA): TGCGCCAGCAGCCAAGAGGGACAGGGGCCCTACGAGCAGTACTTC.

V and J are TRBV23-1 and TRBJ2-2; the D gene is possibly TRBD2 (5 bases). TRBV23-1 is an open reading frame, and its role is uncertain. V lost 2 bases and J lost 0, with 13 bases in between. The length of the CDR3 is 17 residues. The CDR3 DNA reads as TGCGCCAGCAGTCAAGAGGGTAACTGCTCGAACACCGGGGAGCTGTTTTTT. As protein: CASSQEGNCSNTGELFF.

Only a few counts were recorded for this clone. The chain is built from TRBV7-9 and TRBJ2-2, with D possibly matching TRBD2 (6 bases). Germline lookup yields CDR1 SEHNR and CDR2 FQNEAQ (reference sequence). Trimming took off 8 bases at V and 5 bases at J, with 21 bases between the two ends. This CDR3 has 16 amino acids. This CDR3 is CASANFVGGGTGELFF. The CDR3 nucleotides are TGTGCCAGCGCCAACTTCGTGGGAGGCGGAACCGGGGAGCTGTTTTTT.

This clone was seen once. The chain links TRBV4-2 to TRBJ2-7, with 8 bases identical to TRBD2. Trimming took 2 bases from V and 7 from J; bases not matched to a gene: 10. This CDR3 is built from 15 residues. Germline V CDR1 and CDR2: LGHNA, YNFKEQ. The CDR3 protein is CASSQKDGGVREQYF. The CDR3 DNA is TGTGCCAGCAGCCAAAAGGACGGGGGGGTGAGGGAGCAGTACTTC.